This paragraph reports one T cell receptor beta chain. The data are from a study of post-analysis software for immune sequencing data. CDR3 length equals 14 residues. Germline values: CDR1 LGHDT, CDR2 YNNKEL (reference sequence). V was clipped by 4 bases and J by 0 bases, with 8 bases between them. Incorporated into the TCR beta cDNA libraries were unique molecular identifiers, which served to reduce PCR and sequencing biases. MiXCR, run by TCRdb on the PCR reads, gives a single entry per CDR3 protein. The table includes about 160,000 distinct CDR3 sequences, 35% to 40% detected once. The starting material was blood, obtained after autologous hematopoietic stem cell transplantation. The clonotype comes from a girl aged 10 to 17 with multiple sclerosis. The genes are TRBV3-1 and TRBJ2-3; no reliable D call. CDR3 sequence: CASSPLTSTDTQYF. The DNA for the CDR3 is TGTGCCAGCAGCCCGCTTACTAGCACAGATACGCAGTATTTT.